The sequence of this T cell receptor beta chain was determined in a study of blood T cells in healthy people across ages. PBMCs, at least 6 million per sample, were isolated. Germline values: CDR1 KGHSH, CDR2 LQKENI. The CDR3 is made up of 14 amino acids. The V end was cut by 4 bases, the J end by 4 bases, with 11 bases between. Alongside a J-beta primer mix, a sample-barcoded 5' primer served in a second PCR lasting about 7 to 11 cycles. TCRdb passed the 5' RACE reads through MiXCR, listing each CDR3 protein once. The sample comprises about a million distinct CDR3 sequences, roughly 51% of which are singletons, and over 20% rests with the top ten.

The TCR comes from a woman in her sixties or seventies in good health. The genes are TRBV18 and TRBJ1-5; the D gene is possibly TRBD1 (6 bases). The sample was blood. CDR3 loop: CASSQGGENQPQHF. DNA of the CDR3: TGTGCCAGCTCACAAGGGGGAGAAAATCAGCCCCAGCATTTT.